One and the same sample provided the 3 T cell receptor beta chains below, sequenced in a study of blood T cell repertoires in COVID-19. Clones were read by immunoSEQ multiplex PCR, and TCRdb kept only the in-frame ones, dropping some. The sample has about 100,000 clones, over 75% seen once; the top ten hold about 4%. Source material: peripheral blood. The source of these receptors is a man in his fifties or sixties with acute or convalescent COVID-19.

The chain combines TRBV19 with TRBJ1-2; 7 positions agree with TRBD1. Germline V CDR1 and CDR2: LNHDA, SQIVND (reference sequence). The CDR3 has 18 residues. J lost 2 bases, V lost 3 bases, and 15 bases had no gene match. The CDR3: CASSIDSRTGLGNYGYTF. The CDR3 nucleotides are TGTGCCAGTAGTATTGATAGTCGGACAGGACTTGGGAACTATGGCTACACCTTC.

This chain links TRBV15 with TRBJ2-3; 13 bases line up with TRBD2. The CDR3 totals 17 residues. With 1 base clipped from V and 6 bases from J, the junction kept 7 bases outside the gene matches. Germline lookup yields CDR1 LNHNV and CDR2 YYDKDF (reference sequence). DNA for the CDR3: TGTGCCACCAGCAGAGCCGGACTAGCGGGAGTCGGGGATACGCAGTATTTT. Translating it yields CATSRAGLAGVGDTQYF. Full variable domain (remainder filled in from reference TRBV15 and TRBJ2-3): DAMVIQNPRYQVTQFGKPVTLSCSQTLNHNVMYWYQQKSSQAPKLLFHYYDKDFNNEADTPDNFQSRRPNTSFCFLDIRSPGLGDTAMYLCATSRAGLAGVGDTQYFGPGTRLTVL.

The chain couples TRBV11-2 to TRBJ1-4, with a possible D match to TRBD1 (5 bases). The ends were cut back, 5 bases at V and 3 bases at J, with 13 bases in the middle. This CDR3 has 15 amino acids. Germline V gene data show CDR1 as SGHAT and CDR2 as FQNNGV. In DNA form, the CDR3 reads TGTGCCAGCAGCCCCAGGGTTATGGCTAATGAAAAACTGTTTTTT. As protein: CASSPRVMANEKLFF.